This T cell receptor (beta chain) was captured in a study of radiotherapy plus CTLA-4 blockade in lung cancer. Sequencing was performed with immunoSEQ multiplex PCR; in TCRdb, only in-frame clones are kept and a portion is missing. The table records about 28,000 clones, approximately 79% of them present only once. The table lists this clone with a few counts. The CDR3 sequence is 15 residues long. Trimming removed 0 bases from V and 5 bases from J, with 11 bases in between. Germline CDR1 is MNHEY and CDR2 is SVGAGI. The clonotype was recovered from a human donor with non-small cell lung cancer who had stable disease on radiotherapy plus ipilimumab. The sample consisted of peripheral blood, taken from a patient treated with radiotherapy plus ipilimumab. The chain combines TRBV6-5 with TRBJ2-1; D is perhaps TRBD1 (5 bases). The CDR3 loop is CASSYSNPTDNEQFF. CDR3 nucleotides: TGTGCCAGCAGTTACTCGAATCCGACAGACAATGAGCAGTTCTTC.